This T cell receptor (beta chain) is from a study of shared clonotypes between healthy human individuals. Generated by immunoSEQ multiplex PCR, the TCRdb table keeps only in-frame clones and is missing some. Counted here are over a million clones, around 97% occurring once; the ten biggest clones make up roughly 1.2%. The CDR3 covers 13 residues. Trimming cost V 3 bases and J 7 bases, with 10 bases left between them. Per germline, CDR1 SGDLS and CDR2 YYNGEE. The sample was naive CD4+ T cells sorted from blood. Subset reported: CD45RA+ positively selected. The clonotype originates from a young man in good health. This chain connects TRBV9 to TRBJ2-2, with a possible D match to TRBD2 (5 bases). The CDR3 here is CASSALVNGELFF. Here the CDR3 DNA reads TGTGCCAGCAGCGCACTAGTTAACGGGGAGCTGTTTTTT.